Each of the 10 T cell receptor beta chains below was sequenced from the same sample in a study of shared clonotypes between healthy human individuals. Profiled with immunoSEQ multiplex PCR; TCRdb holds only in-frame clones, not every one. The sample yields millions of clones, over 85% seen once. Material for sequencing was naive CD4+ T cells sorted from blood. Stated subset: CD45RA+ positively selected. Receptors originate from a man aged 18 to 29 in good health.

This clone was found once. V is TRBV2 and J is TRBJ1-1, with TRBD1 matching over 8 bases. The V segment lost 4 bases and the J segment 7 bases; nucleotides outside the gene matches: 11. Germline loops: CDR1 SNHLY, CDR2 FYNNEI. CDR3 size: 15 residues. CDR3: CASSAQGRGRVEAFF. The CDR3 DNA reads as TGTGCCAGCAGTGCTCAGGGCAGGGGGCGTGTTGAAGCTTTCTTT.

The rearrangement uses TRBV2 and TRBJ1-5; D remains ambiguous. The V end lost 5 bases, the J end lost 3 bases, and 11 bases lay between the germline ends. The CDR3 contains 14 residues. The V gene's germline CDR1 is SNHLY and CDR2 FYNNEI. The CDR3: CASSPHNPNQPQHF. The CDR3 DNA sequence: TGTGCCAGCAGTCCACACAACCCCAATCAGCCCCAGCATTTT.

The V call is TRBV30, the J call TRBJ2-2; D gene uncertain. The CDR3 spans 14 residues. The germline gives CDR1 GTSNPN, CDR2 SVGIG (reference sequence). Trimming removed 2 bases at V and 0 bases at J, with 7 bases between. In DNA, the CDR3 is TGTGCCTGGAGTTACGGTTCGAACACCGGGGAGCTGTTTTTT. Protein: CAWSYGSNTGELFF.

The CDR3 is CASSLRQGSSYNSPLHF. CDR3 DNA sequence: TGTGCCAGCAGCTTGCGACAGGGGAGCTCCTATAATTCACCCCTCCACTTT. V and J are TRBV11-2 and TRBJ1-6; TRBD1 matches 8 bases. V shed 3 bases and J 0 bases; nucleotides not matched to a gene: 4. CDR1 and CDR2 (germline): SGHAT, FQNNGV. The CDR3 consists of 17 residues.

The chain has TRBV9 and TRBJ2-3; TRBD1 matches 7 bases. The CDR3 length is 15 residues. Germline CDR1 reads SGDLS; CDR2 reads YYNGEE. J was trimmed by 0 bases and V by 4 bases; bases with no gene match: 5. The CDR3 loop reads CASSPRDRSTDTQYF. CDR3 DNA: TGTGCCAGCAGCCCCCGGGACAGAAGCACAGATACGCAGTATTTT.

This clone was detected once. This specimen includes other DNA sequences encoding the same CDR3. The chain combines TRBV30 with TRBJ2-7; D could derive from TRBD1 or TRBD2 (6 bases each). The CDR3 length is 14 residues. With 0 bases removed from V and 3 bases from J, the gap between germline ends came to 12 bases. Per germline, CDR1 GTSNPN and CDR2 SVGIG (reference sequence). Here the CDR3 reads CAWSVGGGGYEQYF. In DNA form, the CDR3 reads TGTGCCTGGAGTGTCGGGGGCGGCGGCTACGAGCAGTACTTC.

The rearrangement uses TRBV5-1 and TRBJ1-2; D might be TRBD1 (6 bases). V was shortened by 0 bases and J by 4 bases, with 16 bases between the two germline ends. The CDR3 consists of 16 residues. CDR1 and CDR2 from the germline V gene are SGHRS and YFSETQ. CDR3 protein: CASSLEGRGASYGYTF. The CDR3 region has the DNA TGCGCCAGCAGCTTGGAAGGACGGGGGGCCAGCTATGGCTACACCTTC.

The V and J genes are TRBV18 and TRBJ2-5, with D possibly being TRBD1 (5 bases). The CDR3 is 14 residues long. Germline CDR1 KGHSH, CDR2 LQKENI. V lost 3 bases and J lost 1, with 9 bases in between. CDR3 nucleotide sequence: TGTGCCAGCTCACCGATCAGGGCCCAAGAGACCCAGTACTTC. Translation gives CASSPIRAQETQYF.

With regard to this clone: The sample contains more than one DNA sequence encoding this CDR3. The CDR3 here is CASSQDGWGEQYF. The CDR3 DNA follows: TGCGCCAGCAGCCAAGATGGTTGGGGGGAGCAGTACTTC. This chain connects TRBV4-1 to TRBJ2-7; tentatively, D is TRBD1 or TRBD2 (5 bases each). This CDR3 is 13 amino acids long. The V end was cut by 0 bases, the J end by 7 bases, with 10 bases between. Germline CDR1 reads MGHRA; CDR2 reads YSYEKL.

The rearrangement joins TRBV4-1 to TRBJ2-2; 7 nucleotides match TRBD2. V trimming: 2 bases; J trimming: 1 base; junction bases outside the gene matches: 4. The CDR3 is made up of 16 amino acids. Per germline, CDR1 MGHRA and CDR2 YSYEKL. The CDR3 nucleotides are TGCGCCAGCAGCCAACAAGCGGGATTGAACACCGGGGAGCTGTTTTTT. The encoded protein is CASSQQAGLNTGELFF.